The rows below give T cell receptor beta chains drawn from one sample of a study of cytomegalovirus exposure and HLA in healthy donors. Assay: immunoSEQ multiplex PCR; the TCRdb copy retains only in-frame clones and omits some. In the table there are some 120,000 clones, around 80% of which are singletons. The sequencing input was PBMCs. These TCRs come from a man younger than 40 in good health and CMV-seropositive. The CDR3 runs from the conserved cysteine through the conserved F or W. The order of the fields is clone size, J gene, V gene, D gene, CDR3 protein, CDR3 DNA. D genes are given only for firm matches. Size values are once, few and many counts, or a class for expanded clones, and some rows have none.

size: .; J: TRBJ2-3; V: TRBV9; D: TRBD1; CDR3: CASSRTGEDTQYF; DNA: TGTGCCAGCAGCAGGACAGGGGAAGATACGCAGTATTTT
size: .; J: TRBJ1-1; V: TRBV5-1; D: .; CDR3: CASFSVNTEAFF; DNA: TGCGCCAGCTTCTCAGTGAACACTGAAGCTTTCTTT
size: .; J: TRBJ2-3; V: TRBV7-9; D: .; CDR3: CASSLGRNTQYF; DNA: TGTGCCAGCAGCTTAGGGCGGAACACGCAGTATTTT
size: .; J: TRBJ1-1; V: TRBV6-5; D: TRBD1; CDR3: CASSYAGGTEAFF; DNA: TGTGCCAGCAGTTACGCAGGGGGCACTGAAGCTTTCTTT
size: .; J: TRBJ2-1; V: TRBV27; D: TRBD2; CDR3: CASSFSTSGRLDNEQFF; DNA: TGTGCCAGCAGTTTCTCGACTAGCGGGAGGTTAGACAATGAGCAGTTCTTC
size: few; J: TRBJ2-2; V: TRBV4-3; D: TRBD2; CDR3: CASSQDTSGGAVGELFF; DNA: TGCGCCAGCAGCCAAGATACTAGCGGGGGGGCCGTCGGGGAGCTGTTTTTT
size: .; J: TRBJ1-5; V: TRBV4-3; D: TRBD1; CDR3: CASSHVYSGTGGFQPQHF; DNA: TGCGCCAGCAGCCACGTCTATTCCGGGACAGGAGGGTTTCAGCCCCAGCATTTT
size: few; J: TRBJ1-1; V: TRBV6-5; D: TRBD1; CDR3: CASSYSGQMNTEAFF; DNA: TGTGCCAGCAGTTACTCGGGACAGATGAACACTGAAGCTTTCTTT
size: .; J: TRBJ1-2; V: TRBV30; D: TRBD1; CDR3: CAWSWGQVTF; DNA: TGTGCCTGGAGTTGGGGACAGGTCACCTTC
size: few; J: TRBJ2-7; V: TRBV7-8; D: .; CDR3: CASSSRDGVSSEQYF; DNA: TGTGCCAGCAGCTCCCGCGACGGGGTTTCCTCCGAGCAGTACTTC
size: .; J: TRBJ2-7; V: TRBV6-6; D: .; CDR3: CASSYREYEQYF; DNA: TGTGCCAGCAGTTACAGGGAGTACGAGCAGTACTTC
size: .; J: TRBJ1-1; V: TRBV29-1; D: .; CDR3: CSVGPGDTEAFF; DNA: TGCAGCGTTGGACCAGGGGACACTGAAGCTTTCTTT
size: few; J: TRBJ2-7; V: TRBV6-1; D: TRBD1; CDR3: CASSESNRGPFYEQYF; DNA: TGTGCCAGCAGTGAAAGTAACAGGGGGCCCTTCTACGAGCAGTACTTC
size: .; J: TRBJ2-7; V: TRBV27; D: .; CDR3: CASSLPGRFPTSYEQYF; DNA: TGTGCCAGCAGTTTACCCGGCAGGTTCCCGACCTCCTACGAGCAGTACTTC
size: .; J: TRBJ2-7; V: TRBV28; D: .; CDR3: CASSLRGGLYEQYF; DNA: TGTGCCAGCAGTTTGAGGGGGGGGCTGTACGAGCAGTACTTC
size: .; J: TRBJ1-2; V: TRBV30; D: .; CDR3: CAWSVTAGYGYTF; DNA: TGTGCCTGGAGTGTAACGGCAGGTTATGGCTACACCTTC
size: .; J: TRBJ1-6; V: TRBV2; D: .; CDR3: CASSRPLVSYNSPLHF; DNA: TGTGCCAGCAGCCGGCCACTAGTTTCATATAATTCACCCCTCCACTTT
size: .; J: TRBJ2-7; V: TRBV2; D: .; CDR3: CASKDSVLSYEQYF; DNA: TGTGCCAGCAAAGACTCCGTACTCTCCTACGAGCAGTACTTC
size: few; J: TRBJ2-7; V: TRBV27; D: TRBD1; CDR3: CASSFTGGGHEQYF; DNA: TGTGCCAGCAGTTTTACAGGGGGCGGCCACGAGCAGTACTTC
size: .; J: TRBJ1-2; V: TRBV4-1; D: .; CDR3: CASSQAPQRANYGYTF; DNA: TGCGCCAGCAGCCAAGCCCCACAGAGGGCCAATTATGGCTACACCTTC
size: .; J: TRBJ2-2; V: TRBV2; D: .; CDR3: CASDGANTGELFF; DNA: TGTGCCAGCGACGGGGCGAACACCGGGGAGCTGTTTTTT
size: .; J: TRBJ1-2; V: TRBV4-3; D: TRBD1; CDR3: CASSQDFHRGEGYTF; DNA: TGCGCCAGCAGCCAAGATTTTCACAGGGGTGAAGGCTACACCTTC
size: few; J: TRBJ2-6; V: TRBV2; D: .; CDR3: CASSPTQTGANGLTF; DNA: TGTGCCAGCAGTCCTACACAGACTGGGGCCAACGGCCTGACTTTC
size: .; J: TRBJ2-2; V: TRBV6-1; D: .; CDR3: CASSETGSGELFF; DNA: TGTGCCAGCAGTGAAACAGGGTCTGGGGAGCTGTTTTTT
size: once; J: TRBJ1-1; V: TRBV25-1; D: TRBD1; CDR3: CASSGNRGRRTEAFF; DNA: TGTGCCAGCAGTGGCAACAGGGGGCGACGGACTGAAGCTTTCTTT
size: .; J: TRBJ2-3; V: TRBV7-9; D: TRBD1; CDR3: CASSYTTYRDREF; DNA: TGTGCCAGCAGCTATACCACTTACCGGGACAGGGAATTT
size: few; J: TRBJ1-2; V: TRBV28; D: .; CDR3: CASSLLGWGGGYTF; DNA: TGTGCCAGCAGTTTGTTGGGCTGGGGAGGTGGCTACACCTTC
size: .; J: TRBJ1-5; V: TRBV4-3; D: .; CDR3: CASSQDWGDNQPQHF; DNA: TGCGCCAGCAGCCAAGATTGGGGCGATAATCAGCCCCAGCATTTT
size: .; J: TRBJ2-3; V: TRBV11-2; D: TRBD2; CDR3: CASSLTSGGMTDTQYF; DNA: TGTGCCAGCAGCTTAACTAGCGGGGGTATGACAGATACGCAGTATTTT
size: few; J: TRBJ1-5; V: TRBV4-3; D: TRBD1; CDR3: CASSQDWGQRILHQPQHF; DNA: TGCGCCAGCAGCCAAGATTGGGGACAGAGAATCCTGCACCAGCCCCAGCATTTT
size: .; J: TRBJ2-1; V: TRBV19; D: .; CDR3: CASSIAAGWYNEQFF; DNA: TGTGCCAGTAGTATAGCGGCAGGGTGGTACAATGAGCAGTTCTTC
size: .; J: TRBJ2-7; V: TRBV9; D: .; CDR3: CASSGGLFDEQYF; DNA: TGTGCCAGCAGCGGCGGACTATTTGACGAGCAGTACTTC
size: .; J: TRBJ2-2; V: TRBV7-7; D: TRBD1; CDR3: CASSFSGTARAGELFF; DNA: TGTGCTAGCAGCTTCTCCGGGACAGCCCGCGCCGGGGAGCTGTTTTTT
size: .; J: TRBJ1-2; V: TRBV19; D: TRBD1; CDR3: CASTIGQGDNYGYTF; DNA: TGTGCCAGTACCATCGGACAGGGGGACAACTATGGCTACACCTTC
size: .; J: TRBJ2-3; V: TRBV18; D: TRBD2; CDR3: CASSPGPSGGFGDTQYF; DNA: TGTGCCAGCTCCCCTGGCCCTAGCGGGGGGTTCGGAGATACGCAGTATTTT
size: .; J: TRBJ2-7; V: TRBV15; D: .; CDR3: CATSRDLKFGTHYEQYF; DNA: TGTGCCACCAGCAGAGATCTCAAATTCGGGACTCACTACGAGCAGTACTTC
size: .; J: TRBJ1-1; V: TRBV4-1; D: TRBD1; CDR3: CASGRDRLNTEAFF; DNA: TGCGCCAGCGGAAGGGACAGATTGAACACTGAAGCTTTCTTT
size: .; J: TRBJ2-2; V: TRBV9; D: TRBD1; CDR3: CASTRDRGRELFF; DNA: TGTGCCAGCACCCGGGACAGGGGCCGGGAGCTGTTTTTT
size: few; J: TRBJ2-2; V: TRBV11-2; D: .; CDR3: CASSFPGHYTGELFF; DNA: TGTGCCAGCAGCTTTCCGGGACACTACACCGGGGAGCTGTTTTTT
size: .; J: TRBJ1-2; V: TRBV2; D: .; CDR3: CASSGQAGYTF; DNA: TGTGCCAGCAGTGGTCAGGCTGGCTACACCTTC
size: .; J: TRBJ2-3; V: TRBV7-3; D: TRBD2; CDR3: CASSLRLAADTQYF; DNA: TGTGCCAGCAGCTTACGACTAGCGGCAGATACGCAGTATTTT
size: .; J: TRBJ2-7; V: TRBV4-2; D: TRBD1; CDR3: CASSQVGTGVYEQYF; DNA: TGTGCCAGCAGCCAAGTGGGGACAGGAGTATACGAGCAGTACTTC
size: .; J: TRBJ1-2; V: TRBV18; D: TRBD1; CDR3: CASSPQGAYGYTF; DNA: TGTGCCAGCTCACCACAGGGGGCTTATGGCTACACCTTC
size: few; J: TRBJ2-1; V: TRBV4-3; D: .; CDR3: CASSQDPGEPYNEQFF; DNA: TGCGCCAGCAGCCAAGATCCAGGGGAACCCTACAATGAGCAGTTCTTC
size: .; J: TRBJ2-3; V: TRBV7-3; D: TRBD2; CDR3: CASSGAGGDTQYF; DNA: TGTGCCAGCAGCGGAGCGGGGGGAGATACGCAGTATTTT
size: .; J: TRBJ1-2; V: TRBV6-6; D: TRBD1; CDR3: CASRPLNRGPWYGYTF; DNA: TGTGCCAGCAGGCCTCTAAACAGGGGGCCATGGTATGGCTACACCTTC
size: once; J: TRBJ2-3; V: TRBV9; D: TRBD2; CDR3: CASSASGGGADTQYF; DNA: TGTGCCAGCAGCGCGAGCGGGGGGGGTGCAGATACGCAGTATTTT
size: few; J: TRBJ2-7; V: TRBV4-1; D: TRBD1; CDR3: CASSQVQGVEGYEQYF; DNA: TGCGCCAGCAGCCAAGTACAGGGGGTGGAGGGGTACGAGCAGTACTTC
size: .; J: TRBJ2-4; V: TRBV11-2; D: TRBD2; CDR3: CASRGLAGVKNIQYF; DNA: TGTGCCAGCAGGGGACTAGCGGGGGTTAAAAACATTCAGTACTTC
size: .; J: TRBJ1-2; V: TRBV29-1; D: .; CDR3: CSVERQDYGYTF; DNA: TGCAGCGTTGAAAGGCAGGACTATGGCTACACCTTC
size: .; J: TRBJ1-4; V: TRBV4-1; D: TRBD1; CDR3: CASSQGQGATNEKLFF; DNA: TGCGCCAGCAGCCAAGGACAGGGGGCAACTAATGAAAAACTGTTTTTT
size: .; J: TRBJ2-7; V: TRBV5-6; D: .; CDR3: CATGSLGVHEQYF; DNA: TGTGCCACTGGCTCGTTGGGAGTACACGAGCAGTACTTC